The clone carrying this T cell receptor beta chain occurred a few times. The source of the sample is a study of blood T cells in healthy people across ages. Alongside a J-beta primer mix, a sample-barcoded 5' primer served in a second PCR lasting 7 to 11 cycles. A template-switch adaptor that had 12 random nucleotides put a tag on each cDNA molecule. TCRdb redid the calling of the 5' RACE reads with MiXCR, one entry per CDR3 protein. The sample gives roughly 500,000 distinct CDR3 sequences, 20% to 30% of which show up once; around 10% is in the top ten. Trimming cost V 9 bases and J 1 base, with 13 bases left between them. CDR3 length equals 13 residues. Germline V gene data show CDR1 as SEHNR and CDR2 as FQNEAQ (reference sequence). This sample also belongs to another study, concerning T cells of mothers and their children. This second study notes: Healthy Caucasian mothers, a few in number, and their six children were the donors.

Sequencing was done on a sample of blood. The gene calls are TRBV7-9 and TRBJ2-7; weak D call: TRBD1 (6 bases). The sequence came from a boy under 18 in good health. CDR3 nucleotides: TGTGCCAGTACACCTAGGGGGTCCTACGAGCAGTACTTC. The encoded protein is CASTPRGSYEQYF.